This entry is about one T cell receptor beta chain. The specificity of this receptor is unknown. The input lacks base qualities; no much larger clone sits a single base away. This sample stems from a study of OX40 agonist ivuxolimab in advanced cancers. With regard to the full study: Ivuxolimab was an agonistic, fully human IgG2 monoclonal antibody directed against OX40 (CD134), a costimulatory receptor. Intravenous ivuxolimab was administered to patients every 2 weeks at six dose levels: 0.01, 0.1, 0.3, 1.5, 3 and 10 mg/kg. Of the approximately 50 patients in dose escalation, about 19 had hepatocellular carcinoma, some 15 had melanoma, 9 had renal cell carcinoma and 9 had head and neck cancer. In the dose-escalation cohort, 65% to 85% of patients were male, and the mean age was around 60 years with a range of about 20 to 80. Patients were allowed to have had prior anti-PD-1, anti-PD-L1 or anti-CTLA-4 therapy, and around two fifths of the dose-escalation patients had been treated with checkpoint inhibitors. Partial responses occurred in three dose-escalation patients: two with cutaneous melanoma and one with hepatocellular carcinoma. The point of sequencing TCRbeta in the periphery was to test whether ivuxolimab changed TCR sequence diversity and drove clonal T-cell expansion. The paper covers the monotherapy dose-escalation part of the phase I ivuxolimab trial, which included N of about 50 patients.

Patients with a history of autoimmune disease or receiving systemic immunosuppression were excluded from the trial. In every dose cohort, peripheral blood was drawn for TCR sequencing at baseline, cycle 4 day 1, and cycle 7 day 1. The samples were taken from a phase I, first-in-human, multicenter, open-label dose-escalation trial of ivuxolimab. Adults with locally advanced or metastatic melanoma, renal cell, hepatocellular, or head and neck squamous cell carcinoma were enrolled in the trial. CD4+ and CD8+ T cells were sorted separately from peripheral blood before TCR sequencing. On the study overall, not on this receptor specifically: Antigen specificity was not determined for the clonally expanded peripheral T cells. At doses from 0.1 to 3.0 mg/kg, clonal expansion was seen in both CD4+ and CD8+ blood T cells between baseline and week 6. In partial responders in the 0.1-3.0 mg/kg groups, normalized peripheral clonal expansion was found to be among the lowest, especially among CD8+ T cells. Low levels of normalized T-cell clonal expansion were also seen in some patients who did not respond. After ivuxolimab, more expanded clones were found on average in CD8+ T cells than in CD4+ T cells.

Genomic DNA was extracted from sorted cells for sequencing of the TCRbeta CDR3 region. The immunoSEQ Assay was used for sequencing of TCRbeta CDR3 regions. Sourced from immuneACCESS, this table was stored by TCRdb with only in-frame sequences that have V and J called. A share of the clones is absent; for the studies checked, an unresolved V gene accounts for under half, and the remainder has no known explanation. The table for this sample lists over 75,000 clones; 70% to 90% of them were counted only once. The biggest ten clones account for approximately 4% of the sample. In the germline V gene (reference sequence), CDR1 corresponds to DFQATT and CDR2 to SNEGSKA. The CDR3 sequence holds 11 residues, the cysteine and phenylalanine included. The only DNA kept is the CDR3, 33 bases in frame from the first base. The trim is 3 bases for V and 3 bases for J, with a gap of 5 bases between the germline ends.

Source: CD4+ or CD8+ T cells sorted from blood, taken in a trial of the OX40 agonist ivuxolimab. The sequence derives from an adult with an advanced solid tumor such as melanoma, head and neck, liver or kidney cancer. The chain links TRBV20-1 with TRBJ1-2; confidence is insufficient to name the D gene. This receptor has the CDR3 CSARPDYGYTF. The bases are TGCAGTGCTAGGCCAGACTATGGCTACACCTTC.